Below are 18 T cell receptor beta chains sequenced from a single sample in a study of T cell responses to AZD1222 COVID-19 vaccine. Repertoires were generated with immunoSEQ multiplex PCR, while TCRdb's copy carries only in-frame clones and drops some. The sample comprises roughly 180,000 clones, about nine tenths of which are singletons, and 2.7% rests with the top ten. Sample: peripheral blood, taken on day 0 of MenACWY control vaccination. Receptor source: an adult in good health.

This clone was detected only once. The rearrangement uses TRBV5-1 and TRBJ2-1; the match to TRBD1 covers 7 bases. The V segment lost 0 bases and the J segment 5 bases; nucleotides outside the gene matches: 5. The CDR3 is 15 amino acids. CDR1 is SGHRS, CDR2 YFSETQ, per germline. The CDR3 sequence is CASSLEGAQDNEQFF. The CDR3, as DNA: TGCGCCAGCAGCTTGGAGGGGGCGCAAGACAATGAGCAGTTCTTC.

The chain employs TRBV27 and TRBJ1-1; 7 positions agree with TRBD1. The CDR3 is made up of 15 amino acids. Germline-derived CDR1 and CDR2 are MNHEY and SMNVEV (reference sequence). V shed 2 bases, J shed 3 bases, and the junction held 6 bases outside the gene matches. CDR3 nucleotides: TGTGCCAGCAGTTTAAGGAGGGGGCATGACACTGAAGCTTTCTTT. It is translated as CASSLRRGHDTEAFF.

The V and J genes are TRBV6-5 and TRBJ1-6; unclear D gene. This CDR3 is 15 amino acids long. V lost 0 bases, J lost 9 bases, and 12 bases lay in between. The germline gives CDR1 MNHEY, CDR2 SVGAGI. In nucleotides, the CDR3 is TGTGCCAGCAGTTACTCGAATAGGGAGGGTTCACCCCTCCACTTT. Translation gives CASSYSNREGSPLHF.

This chain connects TRBV7-9 to TRBJ1-3; 7 positions agree with TRBD1. The length of the CDR3 is 15 residues. Germline CDR1 and CDR2: SEHNR and FQNEAQ (reference sequence). V dropped 5 bases and J dropped 0; count of bases not matched to a gene: 4. The CDR3 DNA is TGTGCCAGCAGCGAAACAGGGGTCTCTGGAAACACCATATATTTT. Translating gives CASSETGVSGNTIYF.

The genes are TRBV7-9 and TRBJ1-1; D remains unclear. The V end lost 0 bases, the J end lost 4 bases, and 9 bases lay between the germline ends. Germline-derived CDR1 and CDR2 are SEHNR and FQNEAQ (reference sequence). This CDR3 has 14 residues. CDR3: CASSLAGVSTEAFF. The CDR3 coding sequence is TGTGCCAGCAGCTTAGCCGGGGTTAGCACTGAAGCTTTCTTT. Full variable domain (rest looked up from reference TRBV7-9 and TRBJ1-1): DTGVSQNPRHKITKRGQNVTFRCDPISEHNRLYWYRQTLGQGPEFLTYFQNEAQLEKSRLLSDRFSAERPKGSFSTLEIQRTEQGDSAMYLCASSLAGVSTEAFFGQGTRLTVV.

The rearrangement joins TRBV7-2 to TRBJ2-7; the D gene is possibly TRBD1 (6 bases). CDR3 length: 13 residues. Trimming shortened V by 5 bases and J by 2 bases, and 10 bases separated the two germline ends. Looked up from germline, CDR1 is SGHTA and CDR2 is FQGNSA. CDR3 sequence (DNA): TGTGCCAGCAGCCAGGACAGTGCCTACGAGCAGTACTTC. It specifies CASSQDSAYEQYF.

Only a few counts were recorded for this clone. The chain carries TRBV19 and TRBJ1-5; unclear D gene. This CDR3 spans 16 amino acids. V was clipped by 5 bases and J by 5 bases, with 19 bases between them. Looked up from germline, CDR1 is LNHDA and CDR2 is SQIVND (reference sequence). CDR3 nucleotide sequence: TGTGCCAGTAGTCCCCCCTCGGTTGGACTTGATCAGCCCCAGCATTTT. It is translated as CASSPPSVGLDQPQHF. Full variable domain (remainder filled in from reference TRBV19 and TRBJ1-5): DGGITQSPKYLFRKEGQNVTLSCEQNLNHDAMYWYRQDPGQGLRLIYYSQIVNDFQKGDIAEGYSVSREKKESFPLTVTSAQKNPTAFYLCASSPPSVGLDQPQHFGDGTRLSIL.

The gene calls are TRBV15 and TRBJ2-5; 15 positions match TRBD2. From germline, CDR1 is LNHNV and CDR2 YYDKDF (reference sequence). The CDR3 spans 19 residues. J was trimmed by 2 bases and V by 5 bases; bases with no gene match: 12. The CDR3 reads CATSGGLAGGPLWQETQYF. The CDR3 nucleotides read TGTGCCACCAGCGGAGGACTAGCGGGGGGGCCACTTTGGCAAGAGACCCAGTACTTC.

The V call is TRBV7-3, the J call TRBJ2-2; TRBD2 matches at 8 bases. CDR1 is SGHTA, CDR2 FQGTGA, per germline. The CDR3 has 15 amino acids. Germline trimming cut 5 bases from V and 0 bases from J; bases unmatched to any gene: 2. The CDR3 reads CASSPLAANTGELFF. Written as DNA, the CDR3 is TGTGCCAGCAGCCCACTAGCGGCGAACACCGGGGAGCTGTTTTTT.

V usage is TRBV4-3 and J usage is TRBJ2-6, with D possibly being TRBD1 (6 bases). Germline CDR1 and CDR2: LGHNA and YSLEER. V lost 4 bases, J lost 2 bases, and 18 bases lay in between. CDR3 length equals 18 residues. The CDR3 sequence: CASSRFGPRGTGANVLTF. CDR3 DNA sequence: TGCGCCAGCAGCCGTTTTGGGCCCAGGGGCACTGGGGCCAACGTCCTGACTTTC.

This chain connects TRBV5-1 to TRBJ1-1, with unresolved D. The CDR3 is 12 residues long. The ends were cut back, 6 bases at V and 2 bases at J, with 8 bases in the middle. CDR1 and CDR2 from the germline V gene are SGHRS and YFSETQ. This CDR3 is CASTNSNTEAFF. CDR3 nucleotide sequence: TGCGCCAGCACCAACAGTAACACTGAAGCTTTCTTT. The full variable domain, rest sourced from reference TRBV5-1 and TRBJ1-1, is KAGVTQTPRYLIKTRGQQVTLSCSPISGHRSVSWYQQTPGQGLQFLFEYFSETQRNKGNFPGRFSGRQFSNSRSEMNVSTLELGDSALYLCASTNSNTEAFFGQGTRLTVV.

The chain joins TRBV3-1 (or the pseudogene TRBV3-2) to TRBJ2-7, with 9 bases lining up with TRBD1. The CDR3 is 14 residues long. Germline CDR1 LGHDT, CDR2 YNNKEL (reference sequence). J gave up 2 bases and V 1 base, and 0 bases lay outside the gene matches. CDR3 in DNA: TGTGCCAGCAGCCAAGGGGACAGGGCCTACGAGCAGTACTTC. The encoded protein is CASSQGDRAYEQYF.

This clone was observed a handful of times. The chain links TRBV28 to TRBJ1-1; 10 bases match TRBD1. There are 15 residues in the CDR3. Germline V gene lookup returns CDR1 MDHEN and CDR2 SYDVKM. Trimming at V came to 5 bases and at J to 3 bases, leaving 6 bases not matched to a gene. CDR3 coding DNA: TGTGCCAGCAGTCCTCCGGGACAGGGGTACACTGAAGCTTTCTTT. Translation: CASSPPGQGYTEAFF.

This chain joins TRBV5-8 and TRBJ2-3; TRBD1 agrees at 9 bases. Germline V gene data show CDR1 as SGHTS and CDR2 as YDEGEE. The CDR3 consists of 15 residues. Germline trimming cut 0 bases from V and 2 bases from J; bases unmatched to any gene: 1. The CDR3 sequence: CASSLGTGATDTQYF. As DNA, the CDR3 is TGTGCCAGCAGCTTGGGGACAGGGGCCACAGATACGCAGTATTTT. Filled out from reference TRBV5-8 and TRBJ2-3, the complete variable domain reads EAGVTQSPTHLIKTRGQQATLRCSPISGHTSVYWYQQALGLGLQFLLWYDEGEERNRGNFPPRFSGRQFPNYSSELNVNALELEDSALYLCASSLGTGATDTQYFGPGTRLTVL.

V usage is TRBV12-3 or TRBV12-4 and J usage is TRBJ2-7; D uncertain. The V end lost 1 base, the J end lost 6 bases, and 4 bases lay between the germline ends. This CDR3 comprises 11 residues. CDR3 nucleotides: TGTGCCAGCAGTTTAGATGGCGAGCAGTACTTC. Protein sequence: CASSLDGEQYF.

The J gene is TRBJ2-7, the V gene TRBV11-2; D call uncertain. V lost 6 bases to trimming and J lost 3 bases, with 9 bases between them. Germline V CDR1 and CDR2: SGHAT, FQNNGV. The CDR3 sequence is 12 residues long. The CDR3 DNA is TGTGCCAGCAGTCATACTGGCTACGAGCAGTACTTC. Its protein product is CASSHTGYEQYF.

The V call is TRBV7-9, the J call TRBJ1-5; 8 bases are shared with TRBD1. This CDR3 is 16 amino acids long. The V segment lost 0 bases and the J segment 7 bases; nucleotides outside the gene matches: 8. Per germline, CDR1 SEHNR and CDR2 FQNEAQ (reference sequence). The CDR3 DNA reads as TGTGCCAGCAGCTTAGCTACGGGGGCAGGGGGCCAGCCCCAGCATTTT. This sequence encodes CASSLATGAGGQPQHF.

The chain links TRBV4-2 to TRBJ1-1; the D is unclear. The germline V gene encodes CDR1 LGHNA and CDR2 YNFKEQ. The CDR3 consists of 14 residues. V dropped 1 base and J dropped 0 bases, with 6 bases sitting between them. The CDR3 DNA reads as TGTGCCAGCAGCCAAGGGCAGGTGAACACTGAAGCTTTCTTT. This translates into CASSQGQVNTEAFF.